These T cell receptor beta chains were read from a single sample in a study of blood T cell repertoires in COVID-19. Measured with immunoSEQ multiplex PCR; TCRdb has only the in-frame clones, and not every one. The sample shows about 49,000 clones, more than 85% of them seen only once. Sample: peripheral blood. The source of these receptors is a man in his fifties or sixties with COVID-19, enrolled during active disease. CDR3s include the opening cysteine and the closing phenylalanine or tryptophan. D genes are given only for firm matches. Size values are once, few and many counts, or a class for expanded clones, and some rows have none.

clone size: NA; J gene: TRBJ2-7; D gene: NA; V gene: TRBV28; CDR3 protein: CASSQGSYEQYF; CDR3 DNA: TGTGCCAGCAGTCAGGGTTCCTACGAGCAGTACTTC
clone size: NA; J gene: TRBJ2-3; D gene: TRBD1; V gene: TRBV19; CDR3 protein: CASSDLRDRFPDTQYF; CDR3 DNA: TGTGCCAGTAGCGACCTCCGGGACAGGTTCCCAGATACGCAGTATTTT
clone size: NA; J gene: TRBJ1-6; D gene: TRBD1; V gene: TRBV18; CDR3 protein: CASSPGTGRRSPLHF; CDR3 DNA: TGTGCCAGCTCACCCGGGACAGGGCGCCGGTCACCCCTCCACTTT
clone size: once; J gene: TRBJ1-2; D gene: TRBD1; V gene: TRBV3-1/TRBV3-2; CDR3 protein: CASSQDSEGDRPNYGYTF; CDR3 DNA: TGTGCCAGCAGCCAAGATTCTGAAGGGGACAGGCCTAACTATGGCTACACCTTC
clone size: NA; J gene: TRBJ2-7; D gene: NA; V gene: TRBV10-3; CDR3 protein: CAIRQAAGAAYEQYF; CDR3 DNA: TGTGCCATCCGACAGGCGGCAGGGGCAGCCTACGAGCAGTACTTC
clone size: NA; J gene: TRBJ2-7; D gene: TRBD1; V gene: TRBV7-2; CDR3 protein: CASSYRGSKYEQYF; CDR3 DNA: TGTGCCAGCAGCTACAGGGGAAGTAAATACGAGCAGTACTTC
clone size: once; J gene: TRBJ2-7; D gene: NA; V gene: TRBV11-3; CDR3 protein: CASSLGRGREQYF; CDR3 DNA: TGTGCCAGCAGCTTAGGGCGGGGGCGCGAGCAGTACTTC
clone size: NA; J gene: TRBJ2-1; D gene: NA; V gene: TRBV5-3; CDR3 protein: CARSKSTEVYNEQFF; CDR3 DNA: TGTGCCAGAAGCAAGTCGACAGAAGTATACAATGAGCAGTTCTTC
clone size: NA; J gene: TRBJ2-1; D gene: TRBD1; V gene: TRBV15; CDR3 protein: CATTSGTGLDDEQFF; CDR3 DNA: TGTGCCACCACTTCCGGGACAGGGCTTGACGATGAGCAGTTCTTC
clone size: NA; J gene: TRBJ2-7; D gene: NA; V gene: TRBV10-1; CDR3 protein: CASSKANTTSTHEQYF; CDR3 DNA: TGCGCCAGCAGCAAAGCAAATACTACTAGTACCCACGAGCAGTACTTC
clone size: NA; J gene: TRBJ1-2; D gene: NA; V gene: TRBV19; CDR3 protein: CASTQRQAPYGYTF; CDR3 DNA: TGTGCCAGTACCCAGCGACAGGCACCCTATGGCTACACCTTC
clone size: NA; J gene: TRBJ2-7; D gene: NA; V gene: TRBV19; CDR3 protein: CASSVAGYSSYEQYF; CDR3 DNA: TGTGCCAGTAGCGTAGCAGGGTATAGCTCCTACGAGCAGTACTTC
clone size: NA; J gene: TRBJ1-1; D gene: NA; V gene: TRBV29-1; CDR3 protein: CSVANRRNTEAFF; CDR3 DNA: TGCAGCGTTGCTAACCGCCGTAACACTGAAGCTTTCTTT
clone size: NA; J gene: TRBJ2-7; D gene: TRBD1; V gene: TRBV4-2; CDR3 protein: CASSQGTGFYASYEQYF; CDR3 DNA: TGTGCCAGCAGCCAAGGGACAGGGTTTTACGCGTCCTACGAGCAGTACTTC
clone size: NA; J gene: TRBJ1-6; D gene: NA; V gene: TRBV5-6; CDR3 protein: CASRDTQGWYNSPLHF; CDR3 DNA: TGTGCCAGCAGAGATACACAGGGCTGGTATAATTCACCCCTCCACTTT
clone size: NA; J gene: TRBJ1-1; D gene: NA; V gene: TRBV19; CDR3 protein: CASSIGKLSLEAFF; CDR3 DNA: TGTGCCAGTAGTATAGGTAAACTATCCCTTGAAGCTTTCTTT
clone size: NA; J gene: TRBJ2-7; D gene: TRBD2; V gene: TRBV6-2/TRBV6-3; CDR3 protein: CASSSGLAGRQYF; CDR3 DNA: TGTGCCAGCAGTTCTGGACTAGCGGGACGTCAGTACTTC
clone size: NA; J gene: TRBJ2-2; D gene: NA; V gene: TRBV6-2/TRBV6-3; CDR3 protein: CASSRDFNTGELFF; CDR3 DNA: TGTGCCAGCAGTCGGGACTTCAACACCGGGGAGCTGTTTTTT
clone size: NA; J gene: TRBJ2-1; D gene: TRBD2; V gene: TRBV5-4; CDR3 protein: CASSLVSGLAGDEQFF; CDR3 DNA: TGTGCCAGCAGCTTGGTGAGCGGACTAGCGGGAGATGAGCAGTTCTTC
clone size: NA; J gene: TRBJ1-6; D gene: NA; V gene: TRBV19; CDR3 protein: CASSITVGNSPLHF; CDR3 DNA: TGTGCCAGTAGCATCACGGTCGGGAATTCACCCCTCCACTTT
clone size: NA; J gene: TRBJ1-2; D gene: TRBD1; V gene: TRBV12-3/TRBV12-4; CDR3 protein: CASSISTGSGYTF; CDR3 DNA: TGTGCCAGCAGTATATCGACAGGGAGCGGCTACACCTTC
clone size: NA; J gene: TRBJ2-1; D gene: NA; V gene: TRBV30; CDR3 protein: CAWILGGVSSYNEQFF; CDR3 DNA: TGTGCCTGGATATTGGGCGGGGTGAGCTCCTACAATGAGCAGTTCTTC
clone size: NA; J gene: TRBJ2-7; D gene: NA; V gene: TRBV6-5; CDR3 protein: CASSQGQEQYF; CDR3 DNA: TGTGCCAGCAGCCAAGGACAGGAGCAGTACTTC
clone size: NA; J gene: TRBJ1-2; D gene: NA; V gene: TRBV12-3/TRBV12-4; CDR3 protein: CASRAQGFHGYTF; CDR3 DNA: TGTGCCAGCAGAGCACAGGGTTTCCATGGCTACACCTTC
clone size: NA; J gene: TRBJ1-2; D gene: TRBD1; V gene: TRBV28; CDR3 protein: CASRYRGRDYGYTF; CDR3 DNA: TGTGCCAGCAGATACAGGGGGCGCGACTATGGCTACACCTTC
clone size: NA; J gene: TRBJ1-5; D gene: NA; V gene: TRBV6-5; CDR3 protein: CASSYSRGSRQPQHF; CDR3 DNA: TGTGCCAGCAGTTACTCGCGGGGGTCGCGTCAGCCCCAGCATTTT
clone size: NA; J gene: TRBJ1-5; D gene: NA; V gene: TRBV19; CDR3 protein: CASSGGGPPIYSNQPQHF; CDR3 DNA: TGTGCCAGTAGTGGGGGGGGGCCTCCCATATATAGCAATCAGCCCCAGCATTTT
clone size: NA; J gene: TRBJ2-7; D gene: TRBD1; V gene: TRBV18; CDR3 protein: CASSRSRDRGRLHYEQYF; CDR3 DNA: TGTGCCAGCTCACGGTCCCGGGACAGGGGGCGGTTACACTACGAGCAGTACTTC
clone size: NA; J gene: TRBJ1-5; D gene: TRBD1; V gene: TRBV10-1; CDR3 protein: CASSGLDRGGPGSNQPQHF; CDR3 DNA: TGCGCCAGCAGTGGGTTAGACAGGGGAGGGCCTGGTAGCAATCAGCCCCAGCATTTT
clone size: NA; J gene: TRBJ1-1; D gene: NA; V gene: TRBV12-3/TRBV12-4; CDR3 protein: CASSFSGSAFF; CDR3 DNA: TGTGCCAGCAGTTTTTCAGGTTCGGCTTTCTTT
clone size: NA; J gene: TRBJ2-5; D gene: TRBD2; V gene: TRBV7-2; CDR3 protein: CASSSSSGGGETQYF; CDR3 DNA: TGTGCCAGCAGCTCCTCTAGCGGGGGAGGAGAGACCCAGTACTTC
clone size: NA; J gene: TRBJ2-7; D gene: NA; V gene: TRBV28; CDR3 protein: CASRPGLGKEREQYF; CDR3 DNA: TGTGCCAGCAGACCGGGACTGGGGAAAGAAAGGGAGCAGTACTTC
clone size: NA; J gene: TRBJ1-1; D gene: NA; V gene: TRBV19; CDR3 protein: CASRPTPGDTEAFF; CDR3 DNA: TGTGCCAGTAGGCCCACTCCAGGGGACACTGAAGCTTTCTTT
clone size: NA; J gene: TRBJ2-7; D gene: NA; V gene: TRBV3-1/TRBV3-2; CDR3 protein: CASSSRGSGSYEQYF; CDR3 DNA: TGTGCCAGCAGCTCAAGGGGTTCGGGCTCCTACGAGCAGTACTTC
clone size: NA; J gene: TRBJ2-2; D gene: NA; V gene: TRBV21-1; CDR3 protein: CAISSIRTENTGELFF; CDR3 DNA: TGTGCCATTTCTTCAATTAGGACTGAGAACACCGGGGAGCTGTTTTTT
clone size: NA; J gene: TRBJ1-2; D gene: NA; V gene: TRBV6-5; CDR3 protein: CASSQNNNYGYTF; CDR3 DNA: TGTGCCAGCAGTCAGAACAATAACTATGGCTACACCTTC
clone size: NA; J gene: TRBJ1-5; D gene: TRBD1; V gene: TRBV7-2; CDR3 protein: CASSLNRGDQPQHF; CDR3 DNA: TGTGCCAGCAGCTTGAACAGGGGTGATCAGCCCCAGCATTTT
clone size: NA; J gene: TRBJ2-7; D gene: NA; V gene: TRBV11-2; CDR3 protein: CASSLGGPQGSRRHEQYF; CDR3 DNA: TGTGCCAGCAGCTTGGGCGGCCCCCAGGGGTCCAGGCGCCACGAGCAGTACTTC
clone size: NA; J gene: TRBJ2-3; D gene: TRBD2; V gene: TRBV3-1/TRBV3-2; CDR3 protein: CASSPVLARSTDTQYF; CDR3 DNA: TGTGCCAGCAGCCCCGTACTAGCGCGGAGCACAGATACGCAGTATTTT
clone size: NA; J gene: TRBJ1-2; D gene: NA; V gene: TRBV18; CDR3 protein: CASSALREANYGYTF; CDR3 DNA: TGTGCCAGCTCAGCTCTCAGGGAAGCTAACTATGGCTACACCTTC
clone size: NA; J gene: TRBJ2-6; D gene: NA; V gene: TRBV19; CDR3 protein: CASSVSGANVLTF; CDR3 DNA: TGTGCCAGTAGTGTCAGTGGGGCCAACGTCCTGACTTTC
clone size: NA; J gene: TRBJ2-3; D gene: TRBD1; V gene: TRBV6-2/TRBV6-3; CDR3 protein: CASSYDRVRTDTQYF; CDR3 DNA: TGTGCCAGCAGTTACGACAGGGTTAGGACAGATACGCAGTATTTT
clone size: NA; J gene: TRBJ2-7; D gene: TRBD2; V gene: TRBV7-2; CDR3 protein: CASSLGVGWASGLKGEQYF; CDR3 DNA: TGTGCCAGCAGCTTAGGAGTCGGTTGGGCTAGCGGGTTGAAGGGCGAGCAGTACTTC
clone size: NA; J gene: TRBJ1-2; D gene: TRBD1; V gene: TRBV12-3/TRBV12-4; CDR3 protein: CASARQGNYGYTF; CDR3 DNA: TGTGCCAGCGCCCGACAGGGTAACTATGGCTACACCTTC